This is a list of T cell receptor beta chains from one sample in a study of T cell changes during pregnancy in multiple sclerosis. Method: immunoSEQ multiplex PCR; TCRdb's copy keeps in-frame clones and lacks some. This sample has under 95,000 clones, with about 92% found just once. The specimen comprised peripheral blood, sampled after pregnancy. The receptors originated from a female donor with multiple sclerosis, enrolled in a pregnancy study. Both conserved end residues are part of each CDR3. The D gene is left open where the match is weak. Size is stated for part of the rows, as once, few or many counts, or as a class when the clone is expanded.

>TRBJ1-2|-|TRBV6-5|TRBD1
CASSYGTGDYGYTF
TGTGCCAGCAGTTACGGGACAGGGGATTATGGCTACACCTTC
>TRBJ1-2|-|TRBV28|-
CASSSDDRNLYGYTF
TGTGCCAGCAGTTCAGACGACAGAAACCTCTATGGCTACACCTTC
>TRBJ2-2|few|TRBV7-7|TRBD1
CASSSEDHRGFRNIFTGELFF
TGTGCCAGCAGCAGTGAAGACCACAGGGGTTTCAGAAACATATTCACCGGGGAGCTGTTTTTT
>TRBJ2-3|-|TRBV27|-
CASSPVSLRDTQYF
TGTGCCAGCAGTCCCGTGTCTTTGAGAGATACGCAGTATTTT
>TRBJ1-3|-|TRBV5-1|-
CASSLAGARYGNTIYF
TGCGCCAGCAGCTTGGCTGGGGCGCGATACGGAAACACCATATATTTT
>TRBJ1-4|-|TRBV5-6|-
CASSLQVRGEKLFF
TGTGCCAGCAGCTTGCAGGTCCGGGGTGAAAAACTGTTTTTT
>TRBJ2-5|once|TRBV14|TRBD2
CASSLVLAGVETQYF
TGTGCCAGCAGCTTAGTACTAGCGGGAGTCGAGACCCAGTACTTC
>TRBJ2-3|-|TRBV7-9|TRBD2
CASIGAGGIGDTQYF
TGTGCCAGCATCGGGGCGGGGGGCATAGGAGATACGCAGTATTTT
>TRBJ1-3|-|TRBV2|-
CARLRGDSGNTIYF
TGTGCCAGGCTTAGGGGCGACTCTGGAAACACCATATATTTT
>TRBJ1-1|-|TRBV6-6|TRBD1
CAGGTGIKTEAFF
TGTGCGGGCGGGACAGGGATTAAGACTGAAGCTTTCTTT
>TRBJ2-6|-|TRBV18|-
CASSPPQGTFSGANVLTF
TGTGCCAGCTCACCTCCTCAGGGGACCTTCTCTGGGGCCAACGTCCTGACTTTC
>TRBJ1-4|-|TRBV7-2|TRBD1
CASSRPRGGSGEKLFF
TGTGCCAGCAGCCGCCCCCGAGGGGGCTCGGGTGAAAAACTGTTTTTT
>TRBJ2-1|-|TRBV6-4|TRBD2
CASRKGTSGFNEQFF
TGTGCCAGCAGGAAAGGGACTAGCGGGTTCAATGAGCAGTTCTTC
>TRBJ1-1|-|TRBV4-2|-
CASSPKEGGNTEAFF
TGTGCCAGCAGCCCAAAAGAAGGGGGGAACACTGAAGCTTTCTTT
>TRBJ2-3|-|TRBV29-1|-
CSASGPFTDTQYF
TGCAGCGCCTCTGGGCCTTTCACAGATACGCAGTATTTT
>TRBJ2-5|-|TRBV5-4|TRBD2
CASSLRAGLAGVETQYF
TGTGCCAGCAGCCTAAGAGCGGGACTAGCGGGAGTGGAGACCCAGTACTTC
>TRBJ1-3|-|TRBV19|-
CAIGQPSSGNTIYF
TGTGCCATTGGACAGCCGAGCTCTGGAAACACCATATATTTT
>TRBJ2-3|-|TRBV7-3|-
CASRLASTDTQYF
TGTGCCAGCAGGTTAGCGAGCACAGATACGCAGTATTTT
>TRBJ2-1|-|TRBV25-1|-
CASRPLSGYEQFF
TGTGCCAGCAGACCCCTCTCAGGCTATGAGCAGTTCTTC
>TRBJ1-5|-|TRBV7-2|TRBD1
CASGTGANNQPQHF
TGTGCCAGCGGGACAGGGGCCAACAATCAGCCCCAGCATTTT
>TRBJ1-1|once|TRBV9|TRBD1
CASSVWDRENTEAFF
TGTGCCAGCAGCGTTTGGGACAGGGAGAACACTGAAGCTTTCTTT
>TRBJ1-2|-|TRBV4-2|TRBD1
CASSQDQILQGEEGYTF
TGTGCCAGCAGCCAAGATCAAATCTTACAGGGGGAGGAGGGCTACACCTTC
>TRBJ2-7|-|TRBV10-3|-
CAGRRGSGNEQYF
TGTGCCGGCCGACGGGGGTCGGGGAACGAGCAGTACTTC
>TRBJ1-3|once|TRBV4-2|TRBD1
CASNEAQGAGGNTIYF
TGTGCCAGCAATGAGGCCCAGGGGGCCGGTGGAAACACCATATATTTT